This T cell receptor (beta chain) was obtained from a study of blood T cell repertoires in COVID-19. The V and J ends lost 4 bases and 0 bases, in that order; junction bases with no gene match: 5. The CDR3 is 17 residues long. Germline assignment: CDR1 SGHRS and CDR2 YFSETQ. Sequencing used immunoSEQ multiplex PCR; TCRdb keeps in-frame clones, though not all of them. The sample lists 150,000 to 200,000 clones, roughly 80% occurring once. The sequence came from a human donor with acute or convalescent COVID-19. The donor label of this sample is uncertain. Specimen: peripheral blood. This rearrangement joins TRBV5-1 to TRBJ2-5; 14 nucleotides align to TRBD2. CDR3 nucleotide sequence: TGCGCCAGCAGCCCAGGGACTAGCGGGAGACACCAAGAGACCCAGTACTTC. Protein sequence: CASSPGTSGRHQETQYF. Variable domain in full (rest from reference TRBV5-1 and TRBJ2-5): KAGVTQTPRYLIKTRGQQVTLSCSPISGHRSVSWYQQTPGQGLQFLFEYFSETQRNKGNFPGRFSGRQFSNSRSEMNVSTLELGDSALYLCASSPGTSGRHQETQYFGPGTRLLVL.